This is a list of T cell receptor beta chains from one sample in a study of T-cell memory formation after mild COVID-19. TCRdb itself ran the 5' RACE reads through MiXCR, one entry per CDR3 protein. The table lists hundreds of thousands of distinct CDR3 sequences, less than 25% of them singletons. The sample comprised PBMCs or a T cell subset sorted from them (not recorded which). The receptors were sampled from an adult woman who had mild COVID-19 (a few samples of this study predate the infection). Cell type and time point are not known. The CDR3 runs from the conserved cysteine through the conserved F or W. Fields, in order: V gene, D gene, J gene, clone size, CDR3 protein, CDR3 DNA. The D gene is left open where the match is weak. Size is stated for part of the rows, as once, few or many counts, or as a class when the clone is expanded.

V: TRBV18; D: TRBD1; J: TRBJ1-2; size: -; CDR3: CASSADRVSSYTF; DNA: TGTGCCAGCTCAGCAGACAGGGTTTCAAGCTACACCTTC
V: TRBV10-2; D: -; J: TRBJ1-1; size: -; CDR3: CASMAAGEAFF; DNA: TGCGCCAGCATGGCCGCGGGGGAAGCTTTCTTT
V: TRBV12-5; D: -; J: TRBJ2-2; size: -; CDR3: CASGLSAAFTGELFF; DNA: TGTGCTAGTGGTTTGTCAGCGGCCTTCACCGGGGAGCTGTTTTTT
V: TRBV9; D: -; J: TRBJ2-7; size: few; CDR3: CASSPTRGAESYEQYF; DNA: TGTGCCAGCAGCCCCACTCGGGGGGCGGAGTCCTACGAGCAGTACTTC
V: TRBV24-1; D: -; J: TRBJ1-2; size: -; CDR3: CATSTRTPGGYTF; DNA: TGTGCCACCAGTACGCGGACACCAGGCGGCTACACCTTC
V: TRBV30; D: -; J: TRBJ2-5; size: -; CDR3: CAWNRHSPQETQYF; DNA: TGTGCCTGGAATAGGCACAGTCCCCAAGAGACCCAGTACTTC
V: TRBV7-2; D: TRBD1; J: TRBJ2-1; size: many; CDR3: CASSTDRGPTQEQFF; DNA: TGTGCCAGCAGCACAGACAGGGGGCCAACGCAGGAGCAGTTCTTC
V: TRBV7-2; D: -; J: TRBJ2-3; size: few; CDR3: CASSTGTGRDTQYF; DNA: TGTGCCAGCAGCACCGGGACGGGACGTGATACGCAGTATTTT
V: TRBV21-1; D: -; J: TRBJ1-5; size: -; CDR3: CASSKEGQGVQGNQPQHF; DNA: TGTGCCAGCAGCAAAGAGGGACAGGGGGTACAAGGCAATCAGCCCCAGCATTTT
V: TRBV7-6; D: TRBD1; J: TRBJ2-1; size: many; CDR3: CASSLGTGGGEQFF; DNA: TGTGCCAGCAGCTTAGGAACAGGGGGTGGTGAGCAGTTCTTC
V: TRBV7-6; D: -; J: TRBJ2-1; size: -; CDR3: CASSPLEDNEQFF; DNA: TGTGCCAGCAGCCCCCTGGAGGACAATGAGCAGTTCTTC
V: TRBV4-1; D: -; J: TRBJ2-2; size: -; CDR3: CASSQAGFNTGELFF; DNA: TGCGCCAGCAGCCAGGCAGGGTTTAACACCGGGGAGCTGTTTTTT
V: TRBV6-5; D: -; J: TRBJ2-7; size: -; CDR3: CASSPTTQSFSYEQYF; DNA: TGTGCCAGCAGTCCCACGACACAGTCGTTTTCCTACGAGCAGTACTTC
V: TRBV12-3/TRBV12-4; D: TRBD1; J: TRBJ2-1; size: -; CDR3: CASRNRDRQFF; DNA: TGTGCCAGCAGAAACCGGGACAGGCAGTTCTTC
V: TRBV20-1; D: -; J: TRBJ2-7; size: few; CDR3: CSATVRSHEQYF; DNA: TGCAGTGCTACGGTCCGGTCCCACGAGCAGTACTTC
V: TRBV12-3/TRBV12-4; D: -; J: TRBJ2-2; size: -; CDR3: CASSLVGGGTGELFF; DNA: TGTGCCAGCAGTTTAGTCGGGGGCGGCACCGGGGAGCTGTTTTTT
V: TRBV14; D: TRBD1; J: TRBJ2-7; size: -; CDR3: CASSQGDSPYEQYF; DNA: TGTGCCAGCAGCCAAGGGGACAGCCCCTACGAGCAGTACTTC
V: TRBV7-6; D: TRBD1; J: TRBJ2-5; size: few; CDR3: CASSLRTGEAQETQYF; DNA: TGTGCCAGCAGCTTGAGGACAGGGGAGGCACAAGAGACCCAGTACTTC
V: TRBV20-1; D: TRBD2; J: TRBJ2-7; size: few; CDR3: CSEREGLADEQYF; DNA: TGCAGTGAGAGAGAGGGACTAGCAGACGAGCAGTACTTC
V: TRBV12-3/TRBV12-4; D: -; J: TRBJ2-2; size: few; CDR3: CASSFGLLGLNTGELFF; DNA: TGTGCCAGCAGTTTCGGGCTTTTGGGCCTGAACACCGGGGAGCTGTTTTTT
V: TRBV11-2; D: TRBD2; J: TRBJ2-7; size: few; CDR3: CASRAGTSGSGEQYF; DNA: TGTGCCAGCAGGGCCGGGACTAGCGGCTCGGGCGAGCAGTACTTC
V: TRBV12-3/TRBV12-4; D: TRBD1; J: TRBJ2-7; size: -; CDR3: CASNAEGQTYEQYF; DNA: TGTGCCAGCAATGCCGAGGGACAGACCTACGAGCAGTACTTC
V: TRBV12-3/TRBV12-4; D: -; J: TRBJ1-1; size: -; CDR3: CASVQGGTEAFF; DNA: TGTGCCAGCGTCCAAGGAGGGACTGAAGCTTTCTTT
V: TRBV7-8; D: -; J: TRBJ2-5; size: -; CDR3: CASSPVRGSETQYF; DNA: TGTGCCAGCAGCCCAGTCCGGGGTAGCGAGACCCAGTACTTC
V: TRBV6-1; D: -; J: TRBJ2-6; size: -; CDR3: CASSPSGTRGPLRANVLTF; DNA: TGTGCCAGCAGTCCGTCCGGGACACGGGGCCCTTTGCGTGCCAACGTCCTGACTTTC
V: TRBV11-2; D: TRBD1; J: TRBJ1-2; size: few; CDR3: CASSSPGQGAPSYTF; DNA: TGTGCCAGCAGCTCGCCGGGACAGGGGGCGCCTAGCTACACCTTC
V: TRBV7-3; D: TRBD2; J: TRBJ2-2; size: few; CDR3: CASSLGLAGGGELFF; DNA: TGTGCCAGCAGCTTAGGACTAGCGGGAGGAGGGGAGCTGTTTTTT
V: TRBV4-1; D: -; J: TRBJ2-7; size: -; CDR3: CASSHRTAYEQYF; DNA: TGCGCCAGCAGCCATCGGACAGCCTACGAGCAGTACTTC
V: TRBV6-2/TRBV6-3; D: TRBD1; J: TRBJ1-1; size: many; CDR3: CASRTIRGQGYSTEAFF; DNA: TGTGCCAGCCGTACTATCCGCGGACAGGGTTATAGCACTGAAGCTTTCTTT
V: TRBV7-9; D: -; J: TRBJ1-2; size: -; CDR3: CASSLFGATNYGYTF; DNA: TGTGCCAGCAGCTTGTTCGGGGCGACTAACTATGGCTACACCTTC
V: TRBV6-5; D: -; J: TRBJ2-7; size: -; CDR3: CASLAPGSYEQYF; DNA: TGTGCCAGTCTAGCCCCGGGCTCCTACGAGCAGTACTTC
V: TRBV18; D: -; J: TRBJ1-1; size: few; CDR3: CASSPGMGGGANTEAFF; DNA: TGTGCCAGCTCACCCGGTATGGGGGGGGGTGCAAACACTGAAGCTTTCTTT
V: TRBV5-1; D: -; J: TRBJ2-6; size: few; CDR3: CASSEASGANVLTF; DNA: TGCGCCAGCAGCGAAGCCTCTGGGGCCAACGTCCTGACTTTC
V: TRBV20-1; D: TRBD2; J: TRBJ2-7; size: -; CDR3: CSALAGDVYEQYF; DNA: TGCAGTGCTCTAGCGGGGGACGTCTACGAGCAGTACTTC
V: TRBV4-2; D: -; J: TRBJ2-3; size: few; CDR3: CASSQEVGENTDTQYF; DNA: TGTGCCAGCAGCCAAGAGGTGGGGGAAAACACAGATACGCAGTATTTT
V: TRBV12-3/TRBV12-4; D: -; J: TRBJ2-2; size: few; CDR3: CASSFNSLANTGELFF; DNA: TGTGCCAGCAGTTTTAACAGCCTCGCGAACACCGGGGAGCTGTTTTTT
V: TRBV7-2; D: -; J: TRBJ2-5; size: few; CDR3: CASSPGIGIGGFGETQYF; DNA: TGTGCCAGCAGCCCGGGCATAGGGATTGGTGGTTTCGGGGAGACCCAGTACTTC
V: TRBV4-2; D: -; J: TRBJ2-5; size: -; CDR3: CASSQDFKRVWETQYF; DNA: TGTGCCAGCAGCCAAGACTTCAAAAGGGTGTGGGAGACCCAGTACTTC
V: TRBV7-8; D: -; J: TRBJ2-1; size: few; CDR3: CASNVGRVVNNEQFF; DNA: TGTGCCAGCAACGTTGGTAGGGTGGTAAACAATGAGCAGTTCTTC
V: TRBV2; D: TRBD1; J: TRBJ1-1; size: -; CDR3: CASRGYQQGTVNTEAFF; DNA: TGTGCCAGCAGGGGGTACCAGCAGGGGACAGTGAACACTGAAGCTTTCTTT
V: TRBV9; D: -; J: TRBJ1-1; size: -; CDR3: CASSVDRVKNTEAFF; DNA: TGTGCCAGCAGCGTAGACCGGGTTAAAAACACTGAAGCTTTCTTT
V: TRBV10-3; D: TRBD1; J: TRBJ2-7; size: -; CDR3: CATLTGTGYHEQYF; DNA: TGTGCCACTCTGACCGGGACAGGGTACCACGAGCAGTACTTC
V: TRBV20-1; D: -; J: TRBJ2-3; size: -; CDR3: CSARDWGDTQYF; DNA: TGCAGTGCTAGAGATTGGGGAGATACGCAGTATTTT
V: TRBV20-1; D: TRBD1; J: TRBJ1-5; size: once; CDR3: CSARGTGHSNQPQHF; DNA: TGCAGTGCTAGAGGGACAGGGCATAGCAATCAGCCCCAGCATTTT
V: TRBV20-1; D: TRBD2; J: TRBJ2-3; size: many; CDR3: CSAIGTSGADTQYF; DNA: TGCAGTGCCATTGGGACTAGCGGCGCAGATACGCAGTATTTT
V: TRBV27; D: TRBD2; J: TRBJ2-1; size: few; CDR3: CASRPATSGGPRDEQFF; DNA: TGTGCCAGCAGACCGGCAACTAGCGGGGGCCCTAGGGATGAGCAGTTCTTC
V: TRBV11-2; D: TRBD2; J: TRBJ2-3; size: -; CDR3: CASSFGLAGARDTQYF; DNA: TGTGCCAGCAGCTTTGGGCTAGCGGGAGCCCGGGATACGCAGTATTTT
V: TRBV5-5; D: -; J: TRBJ1-6; size: few; CDR3: CASSLAPFGRNSPLHF; DNA: TGTGCCAGCAGCTTGGCCCCCTTCGGGCGAAATTCACCCCTCCACTTT
V: TRBV18; D: -; J: TRBJ1-6; size: many; CDR3: CASSPPTRGYNSPLHF; DNA: TGTGCCAGCTCACCACCGACAAGGGGATATAATTCACCCCTCCACTTT
V: TRBV7-2; D: TRBD2; J: TRBJ2-1; size: -; CDR3: CASSLYPLGGGNNEQFF; DNA: TGTGCCAGCAGCTTATACCCTCTCGGGGGGGGAAACAATGAGCAGTTCTTC
V: TRBV3-1; D: -; J: TRBJ2-5; size: few; CDR3: CASSQLYVRVETQYF; DNA: TGTGCCAGCAGCCAACTATACGTTCGGGTTGAGACCCAGTACTTC
V: TRBV12-3/TRBV12-4; D: -; J: TRBJ1-1; size: few; CDR3: CASSLIGGSTEAFF; DNA: TGTGCCAGCAGTTTAATTGGGGGGTCCACTGAAGCTTTCTTT
V: TRBV11-3; D: TRBD2; J: TRBJ2-1; size: few; CDR3: CASSNRDYIEQFF; DNA: TGTGCCAGCAGCAACCGGGACTATATAGAGCAGTTCTTC
V: TRBV4-1; D: -; J: TRBJ2-7; size: -; CDR3: CASSQGSDNSYEQYF; DNA: TGCGCCAGCAGCCAAGGGAGCGACAACTCCTACGAGCAGTACTTC
V: TRBV3-1; D: -; J: TRBJ1-2; size: few; CDR3: CASSHEGYGYTF; DNA: TGTGCCAGCAGTCACGAAGGCTATGGCTACACCTTC
V: TRBV9; D: -; J: TRBJ2-7; size: -; CDR3: CASSVVGAGPPYEQYF; DNA: TGTGCCAGCAGCGTAGTTGGAGCGGGCCCCCCCTACGAGCAGTACTTC
V: TRBV7-2; D: -; J: TRBJ1-5; size: -; CDR3: CASSLRLNQPQHF; DNA: TGTGCCAGCAGCTTAAGACTCAATCAGCCCCAGCATTTT